Below are 11 T cell receptor beta chains sequenced from a single sample in a study of T cells in Graves' hyperthyroidism and ophthalmopathy. RNA transcripts provided the source from which TCR beta CDR3 regions were amplified. With the HTBI primer set, the TCR CDR3 went through a first round of RT-PCR. TCRdb ran MiXCR on the multiplex PCR reads and lists one entry per CDR3 protein. This sample carries about 58,000 distinct CDR3 sequences, about 50% of them seen once, and the ten largest clones take roughly 12%. What was sequenced was blood. The receptors originated from a woman aged 25 to 39 with Graves' ophthalmopathy.

This clonotype was observed at least ten times. A clone one base away is much larger, so this may be a read error. The rearrangement joins TRBV10-2 to TRBJ2-2; D may be TRBD2 (6 bases). V was trimmed by 3 bases and J by 6 bases, leaving 11 bases between them. The CDR3 spans 14 residues. Germline CDR1 WSHSY, CDR2 SAAADI. Here the CDR3 reads CASSEWREAGELFF. The CDR3 region has the DNA TGCGCCAGCAGTGAATGGAGGGAGGCCGGGGAGCTGTTTTTT.

The V gene is TRBV24-1, the J gene TRBJ2-1; 15 bases match TRBD2. From germline, CDR1 is KGHDR and CDR2 SFDVKD. This CDR3 spans 17 amino acids. The ends lost 1 base at V and 10 bases at J; junction bases unmatched: 7. The CDR3 region is CATSDFRTSGRAQEQFF. In DNA form, the CDR3 reads TGTGCCACCAGTGATTTTCGGACTAGCGGGAGGGCCCAGGAGCAGTTCTTC.

This clonotype was observed a handful of times. One end of the junction is discordant with germline, which a read error may explain. V usage is TRBV4-1 and J usage is TRBJ2-1; D is perhaps TRBD2 (5 bases). This CDR3 is 14 amino acids long. Germline CDR1 and CDR2: MGHRA and YSYEKL. DNA for the CDR3: TGTGCCAGCAGCCAAACTAGGAACGGGGATGAGCAGTTCTTC. It is translated as CASSQTRNGDEQFF.

CDR3 coding DNA: TGTGCCAGCAGTTTAGCGTTGCGGGACAGGAGGTCCACTGAAGCTTTCTTT. It yields the protein CASSLALRDRRSTEAFF. The rearrangement uses TRBV28 and TRBJ1-1, with 8 bases identical to TRBD1. The ends lost 2 bases at V and 4 bases at J; junction bases unmatched: 12. CDR3 size: 17 residues. Germline-derived CDR1 and CDR2 are MDHEN and SYDVKM.

This clonotype was observed many times. The chain combines TRBV28 with TRBJ2-7, with 9 nucleotides matching TRBD2. V dropped 2 bases and J dropped 4; count of bases not matched to a gene: 3. Germline CDR1 and CDR2: MDHEN and SYDVKM. This CDR3 has 14 amino acids. The CDR3 nucleotides read TGTGCCAGCAGTTTAGCTAGCGGGGCGTACGAGCAGTACTTC. Encoded protein: CASSLASGAYEQYF.

Concerning this clonotype itself: A much larger clone lies a single base off, so this may be a read error. The V gene is TRBV12-3 or TRBV12-4, the J gene TRBJ2-7; 10 nucleotides align to TRBD2. The CDR3 contains 16 residues. The CDR3 nucleotides read TGTGCCTGCAGTTCACATAGCGGGGGGTCCTCCTACGAGCAGTACTTC. This translates into CACSSHSGGSSYEQYF.

The chain combines TRBV7-9 with TRBJ2-7; D is possibly TRBD1 or TRBD2 (6 bases each). The germline CDR1 and CDR2 sequences are SEHNR and FQNEAQ (reference sequence). The CDR3 contains 12 residues. Trimming pared 6 bases from V and 7 bases from J, leaving 13 bases between. CDR3 sequence (DNA): TGTGCCAGCAGATGGGGGGCGGCGGAGCAGTACTTC. Encoded protein: CASRWGAAEQYF.

This clonotype was seen ten or more times. J is TRBJ2-5 and V is TRBV6-1, with D tentatively TRBD1 or TRBD2 (5 bases each). V was shortened by 4 bases and J by 4 bases, with 19 bases between the two germline ends. The CDR3 totals 16 residues. CDR1 MNHNS and CDR2 SASEGT come from the germline V gene. The CDR3, as DNA: TGTGCCAGCAGTGTCTTCGGGGCAGACTGGGGAGAGACCCAGTACTTC. Amino acids: CASSVFGADWGETQYF.

The chain uses TRBV20-1 and TRBJ2-5; 14 bases fit TRBD2. This CDR3 spans 15 amino acids. J was trimmed by 4 bases and V by 5 bases; bases with no gene match: 6. CDR1 DFQATT and CDR2 SNEGSKA come from the germline V gene (reference sequence). The CDR3 nucleotides are TGCAGTGCTCAGACTAGCGGGAGGGCGGGAGAGACCCAGTACTTC. It yields the protein CSAQTSGRAGETQYF.

The chain employs TRBV6-5 and TRBJ2-1; TRBD2 matches at 7 bases. The V gene end was trimmed by 4 bases and the J gene end by 12 bases; junction bases not matched to a gene: 12. This CDR3 comprises 14 residues. Germline V gene sequence: CDR1 MNHEY, CDR2 SVGAGI. The DNA for the CDR3 is TGTGCCAGCAGTTTAGCGGGCTCCTACAGTGGGCAGTTCTTC. This translates into CASSLAGSYSGQFF.

The rearrangement joins TRBV2 to TRBJ2-1, with TRBD2 matching 9 bases. The CDR3 is 15 residues long. V was pared by 8 bases and J by 0 bases, with 5 bases of the junction left unmatched. Per germline, CDR1 SNHLY and CDR2 FYNNEI. Written as DNA, the CDR3 is TGTGCCAGCGCGGGAGGGCCTAGCTCCTACAATGAGCAGTTCTTC. Translation gives CASAGGPSSYNEQFF.